Listed here are 10 T cell receptor beta chains from one sample, sequenced in a study of blood T cell repertoires in COVID-19. The protocol was immunoSEQ multiplex PCR, while the TCRdb copy is restricted to in-frame clones and leaves out a portion. The data contain almost 300,000 clones, 85% to 90% of them singletons. The sequenced sample consisted of peripheral blood. The receptors here all came from a woman in her twenties or thirties with COVID-19, enrolled during active disease.

CDR3 DNA: TGTGCCAGCAGCATGGGGACAGGGGCAACTAATGAAAAACTGTTTTTT. Amino acid sequence: CASSMGTGATNEKLFF. The chain has TRBV5-8 and TRBJ1-4, with TRBD1 matching over 10 bases. Per germline, CDR1 SGHTS and CDR2 YDEGEE. This CDR3 comprises 16 residues. The trim removed 4 bases at V and 0 bases at J, leaving 3 bases unmatched.

The chain employs TRBV5-1 and TRBJ2-3; the match to TRBD2 covers 7 bases. Germline-derived CDR1 and CDR2 are SGHRS and YFSETQ. The CDR3 totals 13 residues. V dropped 5 bases and J dropped 2; count of bases not matched to a gene: 2. As DNA, the CDR3 is TGCGCCAGCAGGAGGGACTACACAGATACGCAGTATTTT. It translates to CASRRDYTDTQYF. The full variable domain, with the rest looked up from reference TRBV5-1 and TRBJ2-3, is KAGVTQTPRYLIKTRGQQVTLSCSPISGHRSVSWYQQTPGQGLQFLFEYFSETQRNKGNFPGRFSGRQFSNSRSEMNVSTLELGDSALYLCASRRDYTDTQYFGPGTRLTVL.

The CDR3 protein is CASSAATGHSGANVLTF. In DNA form, the CDR3 reads TGTGCCAGCAGCGCCGCGACAGGGCACTCTGGGGCCAACGTCCTGACTTTC. V usage is TRBV11-2 and J usage is TRBJ2-6; 7 positions agree with TRBD1. Trimming at V came to 5 bases and at J to 0 bases, leaving 7 bases not matched to a gene. This CDR3 contains 17 residues. Germline V lookup: CDR1 SGHAT, CDR2 FQNNGV. Looking up the rest from reference TRBV11-2 and TRBJ2-6 gives the full variable domain: EAGVAQSPRYKIIEKRQSVAFWCNPISGHATLYWYQQILGQGPKLLIQFQNNGVVDDSQLPKDRFSAERLKGVDSTLKIQPAKLEDSAVYLCASSAATGHSGANVLTFGAGSRLTVL.

The gene calls are TRBV27 and TRBJ2-1, with 8 positions matching TRBD1. The CDR3 has 15 amino acids. The germline gives CDR1 MNHEY, CDR2 SMNVEV (reference sequence). The J segment lost 7 bases and the V segment lost 3 bases, leaving 8 bases of the junction unmatched. The CDR3 protein is CASSFAGQELNEQFF. The CDR3 DNA follows: TGTGCCAGCAGTTTCGCGGGACAGGAGTTAAATGAGCAGTTCTTC.

The chain carries TRBV5-1 and TRBJ1-1, with D hard to call. Germline V gives CDR1 SGHRS, CDR2 YFSETQ. Trimming removed 6 bases from V and 2 bases from J, with 5 bases in between. This CDR3 is built from 11 residues. CDR3 coding DNA: TGCGCCAGCACGGGAAACACTGAAGCTTTCTTT. It yields the protein CASTGNTEAFF.

This clone was counted a single time. The rearrangement joins TRBV7-9 to TRBJ2-5; tentatively, D is TRBD2 (6 bases). The CDR3 contains 15 residues. Between the trimmed V and J ends, which lost 5 bases and 5 bases, there was a span of 18 bases. Germline V gene lookup returns CDR1 SEHNR and CDR2 FQNEAQ (reference sequence). The CDR3 DNA reads as TGTGCCAGCAGCCATATCCAAGGGGAGGTGGAGACCCAGTACTTC. As protein: CASSHIQGEVETQYF.

The chain employs TRBV28 and TRBJ2-4; the match to TRBD2 covers 9 bases. V trimming: 5 bases; J trimming: 3 bases; junction bases outside the gene matches: 8. The CDR3 has 16 amino acids. Per germline, CDR1 MDHEN and CDR2 SYDVKM. The chain's CDR3 is CASSEAGGRRKNIQYF. The CDR3 region has the DNA TGTGCCAGCAGTGAAGCGGGGGGAAGACGCAAAAACATTCAGTACTTC.

The chain couples TRBV7-9 to TRBJ1-2, with D possibly TRBD1 on 5 matching bases. Germline loops: CDR1 SEHNR, CDR2 FQNEAQ (reference sequence). The CDR3 runs 13 residues. Between the trimmed V and J ends, which lost 3 bases and 7 bases, there was a span of 12 bases. This chain's CDR3 is CASSFAGGAGYTF. The DNA for the CDR3 is TGTGCCAGCAGCTTCGCGGGGGGAGCTGGCTACACCTTC.

The rearrangement uses TRBV4-1 and TRBJ1-2, with 9 positions matching TRBD1. The CDR3 is 15 amino acids. The germline CDR1 and CDR2 sequences are MGHRA and YSYEKL. J lost 2 bases, V lost 2 bases, and 3 bases had no gene match. The CDR3 spells CASSQPGTGNYGYTF. The CDR3 DNA reads as TGCGCCAGCAGCCAACCCGGGACAGGGAACTATGGCTACACCTTC.

This chain's CDR3 is CASSMTDHYGYTF. The CDR3 nucleotides are TGTGCCAGTAGTATGACAGACCACTATGGCTACACCTTC. V gene TRBV19 combines with J gene TRBJ1-2, with D tentatively TRBD1 (5 bases). The germline V gene has CDR1 LNHDA and CDR2 SQIVND (reference sequence). CDR3 length: 13 amino acids. The germline V and J ends were trimmed by 3 bases and 3 bases, with 8 bases remaining between them.